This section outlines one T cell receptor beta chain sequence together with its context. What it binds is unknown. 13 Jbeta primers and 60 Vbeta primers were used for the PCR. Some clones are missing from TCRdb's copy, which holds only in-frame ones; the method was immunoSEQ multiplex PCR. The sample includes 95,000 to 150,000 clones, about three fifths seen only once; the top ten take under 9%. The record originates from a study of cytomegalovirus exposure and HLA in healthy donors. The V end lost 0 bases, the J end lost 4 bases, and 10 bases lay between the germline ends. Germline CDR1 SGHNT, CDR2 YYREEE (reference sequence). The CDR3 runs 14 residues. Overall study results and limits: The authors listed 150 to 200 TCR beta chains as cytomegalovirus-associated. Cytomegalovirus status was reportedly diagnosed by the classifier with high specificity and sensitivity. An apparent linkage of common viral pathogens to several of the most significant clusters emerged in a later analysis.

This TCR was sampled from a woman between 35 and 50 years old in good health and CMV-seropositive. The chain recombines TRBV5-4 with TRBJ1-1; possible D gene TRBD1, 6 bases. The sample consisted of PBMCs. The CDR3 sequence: CASSLGSRGTEAFF. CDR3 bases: TGTGCCAGCAGCTTGGGGTCCAGGGGCACTGAAGCTTTCTTT.